This TCR beta chain came from a study of T cell repertoires in cytomegalovirus infection. About the study: Evidence of both CMV infection and a matching HLA type came from public TCR beta signatures. The study, taken as a whole, reports: Summed frequency of shared TCR beta families picked out CMV carriers who also had the relevant HLA. In two of eight donors, the top clonotype was HLA-C-restricted CMV-specific.

A few counts support this clonotype. Its antigen remains unknown. Looked up from germline, CDR1 is SGHRS and CDR2 is YFSETQ. The CDR3 sequence is 13 residues long. V was pared by 5 bases and J by 8 bases, with 14 bases between. TCRdb recomputed calls from the reads with MiXCR, one row per CDR3 protein. The sample contains around 78,000 distinct CDR3 sequences, roughly a quarter of which appear only once. The source was CD8+ T cells from cultured PBMCs, collected from culture after CMV antigen stimulation. This TCR came from a human donor in good health (CMV status not recorded). Some clones in this sample may be carry-over from other donors' samples. This chain links TRBV5-1 with TRBJ2-1; weak D call: TRBD2 (6 bases). The CDR3 sequence is CASRDNSGHEQFF. Here the CDR3 DNA reads TGCGCCAGCAGGGATAATAGCGGCCATGAGCAGTTCTTC. The full variable domain, rest sourced from reference TRBV5-1 and TRBJ2-1, is KAGVTQTPRYLIKTRGQQVTLSCSPISGHRSVSWYQQTPGQGLQFLFEYFSETQRNKGNFPGRFSGRQFSNSRSEMNVSTLELGDSALYLCASRDNSGHEQFFGPGTRLTVL.